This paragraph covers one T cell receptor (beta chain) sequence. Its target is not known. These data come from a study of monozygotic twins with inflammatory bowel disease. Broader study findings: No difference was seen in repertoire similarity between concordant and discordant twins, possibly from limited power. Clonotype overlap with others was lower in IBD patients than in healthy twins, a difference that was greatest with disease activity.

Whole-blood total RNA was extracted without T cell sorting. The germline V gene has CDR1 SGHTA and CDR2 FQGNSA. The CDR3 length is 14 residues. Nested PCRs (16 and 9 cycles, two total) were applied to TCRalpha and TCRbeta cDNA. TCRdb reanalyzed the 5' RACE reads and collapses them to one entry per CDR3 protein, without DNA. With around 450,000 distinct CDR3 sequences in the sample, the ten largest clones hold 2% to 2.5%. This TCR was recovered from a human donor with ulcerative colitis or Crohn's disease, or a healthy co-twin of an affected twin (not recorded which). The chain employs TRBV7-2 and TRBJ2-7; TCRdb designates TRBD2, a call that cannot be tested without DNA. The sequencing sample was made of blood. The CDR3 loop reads CASSLDGGAYEQYF.